Shown below are 25 T cell receptor beta chains from a single sample sequenced in a study of cytomegalovirus exposure and HLA in healthy donors. The PCR ran on 60 Vbeta and 13 Jbeta primers. TCRdb keeps only in-frame clones here, not all; method: immunoSEQ multiplex PCR. Altogether around 150,000 clones are present, around 9.6% being singletons, with the ten largest covering about 1.7%. Sequenced input: PBMCs. Every receptor here comes from a male donor in good health and CMV-seronegative.

This clone was observed a handful of times. This chain's CDR3 is CASSPRRTGELFF. Here the CDR3 DNA reads TGTGCCAGCAGCCCCCGGAGGACCGGGGAGCTGTTTTTT. The J gene is TRBJ2-2, the V gene TRBV7-8; D possibly corresponds to TRBD2 (5 bases). V shed 5 bases and J shed 5 bases, with 9 bases lying between them. Looked up from germline, CDR1 is SGHVS and CDR2 is FQNEAQ. The CDR3 loop spans 13 amino acids.

The CDR3 spells CASTPGLAGNYEQYF. In DNA, the CDR3 is TGTGCCAGCACCCCCGGACTAGCGGGGAACTACGAGCAGTACTTC. V usage is TRBV28 and J usage is TRBJ2-7; 12 bases are shared with TRBD2. The CDR3 length is 15 residues. The germline gives CDR1 MDHEN, CDR2 SYDVKM. Trimming took 7 bases from V and 3 from J; bases not matched to a gene: 7.

This clone was counted a few times. This rearrangement joins TRBV6-5 to TRBJ1-1, with D perhaps TRBD1 (5 bases). Germline CDR1 is MNHEY and CDR2 is SVGAGI. CDR3 size: 15 residues. Trimming stripped 5 bases from V and 0 bases from J, with 13 bases between. This CDR3 is CASSAIQAVNTEAFF. The CDR3, as DNA: TGTGCCAGCAGTGCCATACAGGCGGTGAACACTGAAGCTTTCTTT.

The chain combines TRBV4-3 with TRBJ2-5; TRBD2 matches at 9 bases. Germline V gives CDR1 LGHNA, CDR2 YSLEER. After removal of 1 base from V and 6 bases from J, the junction contained 6 bases not matched to a gene. The CDR3 consists of 15 residues. CDR3 DNA sequence: TGCGCCAGCAGCCAAGTGGGTAGCGGGAGAAAGACCCAGTACTTC. The encoded protein is CASSQVGSGRKTQYF.

The V gene is TRBV5-1, the J gene TRBJ2-7, with D possibly TRBD1 on 5 matching bases. This CDR3 spans 11 amino acids. Germline V CDR1 and CDR2: SGHRS, YFSETQ. Trimming left V 5 bases short and J 3 bases short, with 6 bases between. The CDR3 DNA is TGCGCCAGCAGAACAGGCTACGAGCAGTACTTC. It codes for CASRTGYEQYF.

This clone was counted only a few times. Other nucleotide sequences from this sample produce the same CDR3. This chain uses TRBV5-1 with TRBJ1-2, with D perhaps TRBD1 (5 bases). CDR1 is SGHRS and CDR2 is YFSETQ in the germline V gene. CDR3 length equals 15 residues. The V end was cut by 0 bases, the J end by 2 bases, with 11 bases between. CDR3 coding DNA: TGCGCCAGCAGCTTGGACAGGACACCAAACTATGGCTACACCTTC. The encoded protein is CASSLDRTPNYGYTF.

This clone was seen a few times. This chain joins TRBV30 and TRBJ1-1; D is possibly TRBD1 (5 bases). With 0 bases removed from V and 4 bases from J, the gap between germline ends came to 9 bases. Germline CDR1 GTSNPN, CDR2 SVGIG (reference sequence). The CDR3 runs 13 residues. This CDR3 is CAWSVVRGTEAFF. The CDR3 bases are TGTGCCTGGAGTGTGGTTAGGGGCACTGAAGCTTTCTTT.

The chain combines TRBV5-4 with TRBJ1-1; no firm D call. CDR3 size: 10 residues. Germline assignment: CDR1 SGHNT and CDR2 YYREEE (reference sequence). CDR3 in amino acids: CEIDKPEAFF. The CDR3 DNA follows: TGTGAGATCGACAAGCCTGAAGCTTTCTTT.

The chain links TRBV28 to TRBJ2-1; 10 bases match TRBD2. Germline loops: CDR1 MDHEN, CDR2 SYDVKM. CDR3 length equals 16 residues. V lost 4 bases, J lost 2 bases, and 5 bases stayed unmatched. The CDR3 DNA follows: TGTGCCAGCAGTTCGCCTAGCGGGAGAACCTACAATGAGCAGTTCTTC. It encodes CASSSPSGRTYNEQFF.

Only one count was recorded for this clone. In this CDR3 the conserved last residue, phenylalanine or tryptophan, is missing, so a read error is likely. This chain joins TRBV9 and TRBJ1-1; 9 bases agree with TRBD1. With V trimmed by 2 bases and J by 4 bases, 3 bases remained unmatched. The germline V gene has CDR1 SGDLS and CDR2 YYNGEE. This CDR3 comprises 14 residues. The CDR3 reads CASSVGQGSTEAFL. CDR3 sequence (DNA): TGTGCCAGCAGCGTGGGACAGGGCTCCACTGAAGCTTTCTTG.

This chain connects TRBV25-1 to TRBJ2-1; D remains ambiguous. Germline loops: CDR1 MGHDK, CDR2 SYGVNS. Trimming pared 6 bases from V and 6 bases from J, leaving 9 bases between. CDR3 length: 12 amino acids. CDR3 loop: CASRTYPNEQFF. The CDR3 nucleotides are TGTGCCAGCAGAACCTACCCCAATGAGCAGTTCTTC.

This clone was seen more than once but under ten times. The genes are TRBV7-9 and TRBJ1-2, with 12 bases that match TRBD1. Germline V gene sequence: CDR1 SEHNR, CDR2 FQNEAQ (reference sequence). The CDR3 spans 15 residues. V shed 4 bases, J shed 7 bases, and the junction held 7 bases outside the gene matches. CDR3 sequence (DNA): TGTGCCAGCAGCTCCCCGGGACAGGGGGCACGTGGCTACACCTTC. Protein product: CASSSPGQGARGYTF.

The rearrangement joins TRBV18 to TRBJ1-1, with 11 positions matching TRBD1. The germline CDR1 and CDR2 sequences are KGHSH and LQKENI. After removal of 3 bases from V and 6 bases from J, the junction contained 9 bases not matched to a gene. The length of the CDR3 is 16 residues. The CDR3, as DNA: TGTGCCAGCTCACCCTCATGGACAGGGGGCTCCGCTGAAGCTTTCTTT. Its translation: CASSPSWTGGSAEAFF.

The DNA for the CDR3 is TGTGCCAGCAGCTTAGAGGAAGCGGGTGGATACTCTTTTCCGAACACTGAAGCTTTCTTT. As protein: CASSLEEAGGYSFPNTEAFF. The gene calls are TRBV7-6 and TRBJ1-1; D gene uncertain. This CDR3 comprises 20 residues. Germline V CDR1 and CDR2: SGHVS, FNYEAQ. Trimming pared 1 base from V and 1 base from J, leaving 25 bases between.

This clone was recorded a few times. The chain carries TRBV4-3 and TRBJ2-3; 16 nucleotides align to TRBD2. The CDR3 consists of 17 residues. The germline CDR1 and CDR2 sequences are LGHNA and YSLEER. Trimming cost V 5 bases and J 1 base; bases outside gene matches: 3. This CDR3 is CASSEGLAGGRTDTQYF. CDR3 DNA: TGCGCCAGCAGCGAGGGACTAGCGGGGGGGCGCACAGATACGCAGTATTTT.

The chain joins TRBV6-4 to TRBJ2-1, with D possibly being TRBD2 (5 bases). The germline V gene encodes CDR1 MRHNA and CDR2 SNTAGT. V lost 2 bases and J lost 4, with 15 bases in between. The CDR3 has 16 residues. The CDR3 region is CASSDGGGLGYNEQFF. Here the CDR3 DNA reads TGTGCCAGCAGTGACGGTGGCGGGTTGGGATACAATGAGCAGTTCTTC.

In this sample, this clone turned up a few times. This rearrangement joins TRBV4-1 to TRBJ1-2; 8 nucleotides align to TRBD1. Germline V gene data show CDR1 as MGHRA and CDR2 as YSYEKL. V was clipped by 1 base and J by 6 bases; unmatched bases: 4. CDR3 length equals 14 residues. Here the CDR3 reads CASSQVGQGNGYTF. The CDR3 DNA is TGCGCCAGCAGCCAAGTAGGACAGGGAAATGGCTACACCTTC.

The V and J genes are TRBV21-1 and TRBJ1-5; no DNA check was done on the table's D call, TRBD1. TRBV21-1 is a known pseudogene. This CDR3 contains 17 residues. CDR3 amino acids: CASSLTRDRETDQPQHF. The CDR3 DNA follows: TGTGCCAGCAGCCTCACCCGGGACAGGGAGACAGATCAGCCCCAGCATTTT.

The table lists this clone with a few counts. V is TRBV9 and J is TRBJ2-7; D is perhaps TRBD2 (6 bases). This CDR3 comprises 14 residues. Trimming shortened V by 1 base and J by 2 bases, and 10 bases separated the two germline ends. CDR1 is SGDLS, CDR2 YYNGEE, per germline. CDR3 residues: CASSVSSGTYEQYF. For the CDR3, the DNA is TGTGCCAGCAGCGTAAGTAGCGGAACCTACGAGCAGTACTTC. Full variable domain (rest looked up from reference TRBV9 and TRBJ2-7): DSGVTQTPKHLITATGQRVTLRCSPRSGDLSVYWYQQSLDQGLQFLIQYYNGEERAKGNILERFSAQQFPDLHSELNLSSLELGDSALYFCASSVSSGTYEQYFGPGTRLTVT.

The sample holds a few counts of this clone. The chain joins TRBV25-1 to TRBJ1-4; tentative D call: TRBD1 (6 bases). The CDR3 sequence is 15 residues long. Germline-derived CDR1 and CDR2 are MGHDK and SYGVNS. V dropped 7 bases and J dropped 7 bases, with 19 bases sitting between them. The CDR3 DNA reads TGTGCCAGCACACTCGGAGGCAGGGGTGGTGAAAAACTGTTTTTT. Translated: CASTLGGRGGEKLFF.

V usage is TRBV4-2 and J usage is TRBJ2-7; 9 bases match TRBD2. Germline-derived CDR1 and CDR2 are LGHNA and YNFKEQ. The CDR3 contains 14 residues. V dropped 2 bases and J dropped 2; count of bases not matched to a gene: 1. The CDR3 reads CASSQPSGAYEQYF. CDR3 coding DNA: TGTGCCAGCAGCCAACCTAGCGGGGCCTACGAGCAGTACTTC.

This clone has a handful of counts. V is TRBV11-2 and J is TRBJ2-7, with unresolved D. Germline V gene data show CDR1 as SGHAT and CDR2 as FQNNGV. Trimming stripped 3 bases from V and 6 bases from J, with 12 bases between. The length of the CDR3 is 13 residues. Here the CDR3 reads CASSFRVALEQYF. The DNA of the CDR3 is TGTGCCAGCAGCTTCCGGGTCGCCCTCGAGCAGTACTTC.

This clone was found a few times. The rearrangement links TRBV7-9 to TRBJ2-1; 9 bases agree with TRBD2. From germline, CDR1 is SEHNR and CDR2 FQNEAQ (reference sequence). The CDR3 contains 15 residues. The V and J ends lost 0 bases and 8 bases, in that order; junction bases with no gene match: 5. CDR3 coding DNA: TGTGCCAGCAGCTTAGCAGGCGGGAGGGCCTATGAGCAGTTCTTC. It encodes CASSLAGGRAYEQFF. The complete variable domain, with remaining parts taken from reference TRBV7-9 and TRBJ2-1, reads DTGVSQNPRHKITKRGQNVTFRCDPISEHNRLYWYRQTLGQGPEFLTYFQNEAQLEKSRLLSDRFSAERPKGSFSTLEIQRTEQGDSAMYLCASSLAGGRAYEQFFGPGTRLTVL.

In this sample, this clone turned up a few times. At one end, the junction sequence differs from germline, possibly due to a read error. Other DNA sequences of this sample code for an identical CDR3. The V and J genes are TRBV6-5 and TRBJ1-4; unclear D gene. Germline CDR1 is MNHEY and CDR2 is SVGAGI. The CDR3 is made up of 14 amino acids. CDR3 DNA: TGTGCCAGCAGCCCGCGGTCAACTAATGAAAAGCTGTTTTTT. Residues: CASSPRSTNEKLFF.

The chain joins TRBV19 to TRBJ2-7; possible D gene TRBD1, 5 bases. Trimming shortened V by 0 bases and J by 7 bases, and 13 bases separated the two germline ends. Germline CDR1 is LNHDA and CDR2 is SQIVND (reference sequence). The CDR3 loop spans 14 amino acids. CDR3 residues: CASSIEGRVEEQYF. In DNA, the CDR3 is TGTGCCAGTAGTATAGAGGGCAGGGTGGAGGAGCAGTACTTC.